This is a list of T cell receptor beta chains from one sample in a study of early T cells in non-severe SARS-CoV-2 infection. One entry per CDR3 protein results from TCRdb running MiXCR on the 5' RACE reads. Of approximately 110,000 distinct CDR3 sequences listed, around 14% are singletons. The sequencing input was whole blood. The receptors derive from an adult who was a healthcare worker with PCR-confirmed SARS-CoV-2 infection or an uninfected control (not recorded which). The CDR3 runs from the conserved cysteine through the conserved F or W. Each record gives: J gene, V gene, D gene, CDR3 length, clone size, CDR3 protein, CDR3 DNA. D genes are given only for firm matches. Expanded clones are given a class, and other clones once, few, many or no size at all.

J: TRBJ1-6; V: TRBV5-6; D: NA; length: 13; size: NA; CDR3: CASSLDYNSPLHF; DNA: TGTGCCAGCAGCTTGGACTATAATTCACCCCTCCACTTT
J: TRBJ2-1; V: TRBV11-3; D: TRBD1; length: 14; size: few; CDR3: CASSLRDRGNEQFF; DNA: TGTGCCAGCAGCCTCCGGGACAGGGGGAATGAGCAGTTCTTC
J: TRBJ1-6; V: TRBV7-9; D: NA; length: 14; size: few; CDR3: CASSLPGTNSPLHF; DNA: TGTGCCAGCAGCTTGCCGGGGACTAATTCACCCCTCCACTTT
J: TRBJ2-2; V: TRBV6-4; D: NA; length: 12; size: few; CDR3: CASRTDSGELFF; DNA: TGTGCCAGCAGAACCGACAGCGGGGAGCTGTTTTTT
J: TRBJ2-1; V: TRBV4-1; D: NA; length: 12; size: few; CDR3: CASSARTGEQFF; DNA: TGCGCCAGCAGCGCCAGAACGGGGGAGCAGTTCTTC
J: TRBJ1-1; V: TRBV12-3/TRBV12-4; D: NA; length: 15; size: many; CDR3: CASSFKGVMNTEAFF; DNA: TGTGCCAGCAGTTTCAAGGGGGTAATGAACACTGAAGCTTTCTTT
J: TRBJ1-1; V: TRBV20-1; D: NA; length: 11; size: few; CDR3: CSAATRTEAFF; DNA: TGCAGTGCCGCGACTAGGACTGAAGCTTTCTTT
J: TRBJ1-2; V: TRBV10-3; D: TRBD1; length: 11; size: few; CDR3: CAIADREGPTF; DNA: TGTGCCATCGCGGACAGGGAAGGTCCCACCTTC
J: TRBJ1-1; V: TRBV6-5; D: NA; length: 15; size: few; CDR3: CASTLVFRGGGQAFF; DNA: TGTGCCAGCACCCTTGTGTTTCGGGGCGGGGGACAAGCTTTCTTT
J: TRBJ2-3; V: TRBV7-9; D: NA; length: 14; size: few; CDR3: CASSPESTTDTQYF; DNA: TGTGCCAGCAGCCCCGAAAGTACCACAGATACGCAGTATTTT
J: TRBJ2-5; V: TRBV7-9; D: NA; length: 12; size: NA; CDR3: CASSLRTKTQYF; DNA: TGTGCCAGCAGCTTGCGGACGAAGACCCAGTACTTC
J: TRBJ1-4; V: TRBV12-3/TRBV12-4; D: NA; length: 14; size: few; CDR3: CASSSGSSSEKLFF; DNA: TGTGCCAGCAGTTCCGGGTCCTCCTCTGAAAAACTGTTTTTT
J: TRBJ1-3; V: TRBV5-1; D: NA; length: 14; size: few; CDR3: CASRFAGAGNTIYF; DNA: TGCGCCAGCAGATTTGCAGGGGCCGGAAACACCATATATTTT
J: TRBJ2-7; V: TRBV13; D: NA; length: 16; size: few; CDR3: CASSPSPPGTSYEQYF; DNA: TGTGCCAGCAGCCCTAGTCCCCCGGGGACCTCCTACGAGCAGTACTTC